The source of this T cell receptor (beta chain) is a study of OX40 agonist ivuxolimab in advanced cancers. Some background on the complete study: Ivuxolimab, which targeted the costimulatory receptor OX40 (CD134), was an agonistic, fully human IgG2 monoclonal antibody. Prior anti-PD-1, anti-PD-L1 or anti-CTLA-4 therapy was permitted, and roughly two fifths of dose-escalation patients had received checkpoint inhibitors. The point of sequencing TCRbeta in the periphery was to test whether ivuxolimab changed TCR sequence diversity and drove clonal T-cell expansion. Partial responses were achieved by three dose-escalation patients, of whom one had hepatocellular carcinoma and two had cutaneous melanoma. The paper reports the monotherapy dose-escalation portion (N = 52 patients) of the phase I ivuxolimab trial. The dose-escalation cohort was roughly 87% male with a mean age of approximately 59 years, ranging from roughly 20 to 80. Among the roughly 50 dose-escalation patients, about 20 had hepatocellular carcinoma, 15 or so melanoma, 9 renal cell carcinoma and 9 head and neck cancer. Intravenous ivuxolimab was administered to patients every 2 weeks at six dose levels: 0.01, 0.1, 0.3, 1.5, 3 and 10 mg/kg. The investigation overall reported the following: Low levels of normalized T-cell clonal expansion were also seen in some patients who did not respond. Partial responders in the 0.1-3.0 mg/kg groups had among the lowest normalized peripheral clonal expansion, especially among CD8+ T cells. The antigen specificity of the peripheral T cells that underwent clonal expansion was not determined. Clonal expansion of both CD4+ and CD8+ blood T cells was observed from baseline to week 6 at doses 0.1 to 3.0 mg/kg. After ivuxolimab, expanded clones were on average more numerous among CD8+ T cells than among CD4+ T cells.

Genomic DNA was isolated from the sorted cells so that the TCRbeta CDR3 region could be sequenced. TCRbeta CDR3 regions were sequenced using the immunoSEQ Assay. TCRdb provides this immuneACCESS table in a form limited to in-frame rearrangements. Some clones are lacking; in checked studies, under half of them reflect an unresolved V gene, and why the rest are absent is not known. Counted in this sample were about 91,000 clones; 80% to 85% of them appeared once. The ten largest clonotypes hold roughly 1.1% of the sample. From its cysteine to its phenylalanine, the CDR3 spans 18 amino acids. The entry retains the CDR3 DNA only, 54 bases that are in frame from base 1. The CDR1 and CDR2 encoded by the germline V gene (reference sequence) are SEHNR and FQNEAQ. V is clipped by 7 bases and J by 8 bases, and the sequence between their germline boundaries is 30 bases long. The trial excluded patients who had a history of autoimmune disease or were on systemic immunosuppression. Peripheral blood for TCR sequencing was collected from all dose cohorts at baseline, on cycle 4 day 1, and on cycle 7 day 1. Samples were obtained from an open-label, multicenter, first-in-human phase I dose-escalation trial of ivuxolimab. The trial enrolled adults with locally advanced or metastatic head and neck squamous cell, hepatocellular, melanoma or renal cell carcinoma. Before TCR sequencing, CD4+ and CD8+ T cells were separately sorted from peripheral blood.

Remarks on this clone: Its target antigen remains unknown. One base away there is no much larger clone; base qualities are not given.

Specimen: CD4+ or CD8+ T cells sorted from blood, collected in a trial of the OX40 agonist ivuxolimab. The receptor's source is an adult with an advanced solid tumor such as melanoma, head and neck, liver or kidney cancer. The rearrangement combines TRBV7-9 with TRBJ2-1, with TRBD1 tentatively as D gene (5 bases match). The nucleotides are TGTGCCAGCACCCTTATTAAGGGGTCCCTTTACTTTGTCGATGAGCAGTTCTTC. This translates into CASTLIKGSLYFVDEQFF.